The 32 T cell receptor beta chains in this list originate from one sample, sequenced in a study of T cell responses to AZD1222 COVID-19 vaccine. Clones were read by immunoSEQ multiplex PCR, and TCRdb kept only the in-frame ones, dropping some. The sample yields under 140,000 clones, roughly 92% seen once. Sequencing used peripheral blood, obtained on day 0 of AZD1222 vaccination. These receptors came from an adult in good health.

This chain joins TRBV6-1 and TRBJ2-7; D remains ambiguous. Trimming took off 3 bases at V and 2 bases at J, with 5 bases between the two ends. From germline, CDR1 is MNHNS and CDR2 SASEGT. This CDR3 contains 12 residues. In DNA form, the CDR3 reads TGTGCCAGCAGTGATAGCACCTACGAGCAGTACTTC. This sequence encodes CASSDSTYEQYF.

The rearrangement links TRBV5-1 to TRBJ1-3; 10 nucleotides match TRBD1. Germline trimming cut 3 bases from V and 4 bases from J; bases unmatched to any gene: 7. In germline, CDR1 is SGHRS, CDR2 YFSETQ. The CDR3 extends over 16 amino acids. In DNA form, the CDR3 reads TGCGCCAGCAGCTACACGACAGGGGGCGAAGGAAACACCATATATTTT. Translated, it gives CASSYTTGGEGNTIYF.

The gene calls are TRBV5-1 and TRBJ1-2, with D maybe TRBD1 (5 bases). V was cut by 4 bases and J by 6 bases, with 13 bases left in between. CDR3 length: 13 residues. Germline V gene sequence: CDR1 SGHRS, CDR2 YFSETQ. For the CDR3, the DNA is TGCGCCAGCAGCCCAACCCCGGGGGATGGCTACACCTTC. Translating gives CASSPTPGDGYTF.

This chain links TRBV24-1 with TRBJ1-5; 9 nucleotides align to TRBD1. CDR1 is KGHDR, CDR2 SFDVKD, per germline. The CDR3 loop spans 16 amino acids. V was pared by 7 bases and J by 4 bases, with 10 bases of the junction left unmatched. DNA of the CDR3: TGTGCCACCAGCCAAACCAGGACAGGGGAAAATCAGCCCCAGCATTTT. Its protein is CATSQTRTGENQPQHF.

This chain links TRBV3-1 (or the pseudogene TRBV3-2) with TRBJ1-2; no reliable D call. CDR1 is LGHDT, CDR2 YNNKEL, per germline (reference sequence). The CDR3 is 11 amino acids. V shed 1 base and J shed 4 bases, with 1 base lying between them. The CDR3 region has the DNA TGTGCCAGCAGCCAAGCCTATGGCTACACCTTC. Translating it yields CASSQAYGYTF.

The CDR3 spells CASSPQGANVLTF. Here the CDR3 DNA reads TGTGCCAGCTCACCCCAAGGGGCCAACGTCCTGACTTTC. The chain carries TRBV18 and TRBJ2-6; no definite D call. The CDR3 contains 13 residues. Trimming took 3 bases from V and 4 from J, leaving 4 bases between them. CDR1 KGHSH and CDR2 LQKENI come from the germline V gene.

This clone was detected only once. This chain links TRBV7-8 with TRBJ1-1, with D possibly being TRBD1 (6 bases). V lost 5 bases and J lost 0, with 16 bases in between. Germline CDR1 and CDR2: SGHVS and FQNEAQ. This CDR3 region has 16 residues. The CDR3 DNA reads TGTGCCAGCAGCACCCGAGGGGGACCCATGAACACTGAAGCTTTCTTT. This encodes CASSTRGGPMNTEAFF.

This chain joins TRBV27 and TRBJ2-7; TRBD1 or TRBD2 may be the D gene (5 bases each). In germline, CDR1 is MNHEY, CDR2 SMNVEV (reference sequence). The length of the CDR3 is 14 residues. V gave up 6 bases and J gave up 2 bases, with 14 bases separating them. The CDR3 loop is CASRRAEGAYEQYF. CDR3 sequence (DNA): TGTGCCAGCAGGAGGGCAGAAGGGGCCTACGAGCAGTACTTC.

This clone has just one count. The gene calls are TRBV30 and TRBJ1-1; D is perhaps TRBD1 (5 bases). CDR1 and CDR2 (germline): GTSNPN, SVGIG (reference sequence). The V gene lost 2 bases and the J gene lost 9 bases, with 13 bases spanning the gap. This CDR3 comprises 12 residues. This CDR3 is CAWSLMGEKAFF. The DNA of the CDR3 is TGTGCCTGGAGTCTTATGGGGGAGAAAGCTTTCTTT. The full variable domain, in which reference TRBV30 and TRBJ1-1 provide the parts outside the CDR3, is SQTIHQWPATLVQPVGSPLSLECTVEGTSNPNLYWYRQAAGRGLQLLFYSVGIGQISSEVPQNLSASRPQDRQFILSSKKLLLSDSGFYLCAWSLMGEKAFFGQGTRLTVV.

V and J are TRBV19 and TRBJ2-3; 8 nucleotides agree with TRBD2. From germline, CDR1 is LNHDA and CDR2 SQIVND (reference sequence). V was pared by 6 bases and J by 4 bases, with 6 bases of the junction left unmatched. This CDR3 comprises 14 residues. Written as DNA, the CDR3 is TGTGCCAGTAGGCGAGCGGGGGCTGCAGATACGCAGTATTTT. Its protein is CASRRAGAADTQYF.

This sequence joins TRBV18 and TRBJ2-4; 11 positions agree with TRBD1. CDR1 is KGHSH, CDR2 LQKENI, per germline. Trimming removed 8 bases from V and 6 bases from J; junction bases left unmatched: 0. The CDR3 consists of 12 residues. The CDR3 DNA follows: TGTGCCAGCGGGACAGGGGGAAACATTCAGTACTTC. Its protein is CASGTGGNIQYF. The whole variable domain, remainder taken from reference TRBV18 and TRBJ2-4, is NAGVMQNPRHLVRRRGQEARLRCSPMKGHSHVYWYRQLPEEGLKFMVYLQKENIIDESGMPKERFSAEFPKEGPSILRIQQVVRGDSAAYFCASGTGGNIQYFGAGTRLSVL.

This chain connects TRBV28 to TRBJ1-6; D is undetermined. The CDR3 has 11 residues. V shed 6 bases and J shed 10 bases, with 7 bases lying between them. Germline assignment: CDR1 MDHEN and CDR2 SYDVKM. CDR3 residues: CASRFRSPLHF. As DNA, the CDR3 is TGTGCCAGCAGATTCCGATCACCCCTCCACTTT.

V usage is TRBV2 and J usage is TRBJ1-2; D is unclear. Trimming removed 7 bases at V and 10 bases at J, with 10 bases between. Germline V gives CDR1 SNHLY, CDR2 FYNNEI. The CDR3 is 10 amino acids. The DNA for the CDR3 is TGTGCCAGCAAATATGAGTACTACACCTTC. Translating gives CASKYEYYTF.

The chain couples TRBV2 to TRBJ1-2; D unclear. The V end was cut by 3 bases, the J end by 8 bases, with 13 bases between. The germline V gene has CDR1 SNHLY and CDR2 FYNNEI. CDR3 length: 13 amino acids. DNA for the CDR3: TGTGCCAGCAGTGATTCGACCCTTAGGGGCTACACCTTC. It translates to CASSDSTLRGYTF.

The rearrangement joins TRBV3-1 (or the pseudogene TRBV3-2) to TRBJ1-2; D remains unclear. The germline V gene encodes CDR1 LGHDT and CDR2 YNNKEL (reference sequence). Between the trimmed V and J ends, which lost 4 bases and 1 base, there was a span of 7 bases. CDR3 size: 13 residues. The CDR3 DNA reads as TGTGCCAGCAGCCTTCGGGTTAACTATGGCTACACCTTC. The encoded protein is CASSLRVNYGYTF.

This clone has only a few counts. The V and J genes are TRBV18 and TRBJ1-2; 8 nucleotides align to TRBD1. V lost 6 bases, J lost 4 bases, and 10 bases stayed unmatched. CDR3 length equals 15 residues. Germline V CDR1 and CDR2: KGHSH, LQKENI. The CDR3 DNA reads as TGTGCCAGCTCTCAGACAGGGGCTTACGGCTATGGCTACACCTTC. Its protein product is CASSQTGAYGYGYTF.

The table lists this clone with a count of one. V gene TRBV24-1 combines with J gene TRBJ2-3; no reliable D call. The V end was cut by 1 base, the J end by 2 bases, with 9 bases between. The germline CDR1 and CDR2 sequences are KGHDR and SFDVKD. The CDR3 has 15 residues. CDR3 nucleotides: TGTGCCACCAGTGATTTCGCGCAGAACACAGATACGCAGTATTTT. As protein: CATSDFAQNTDTQYF.

This clone was seen a single time. The rearrangement uses TRBV7-8 and TRBJ2-4; the D is unclear. The CDR3 loop spans 12 amino acids. Trimming left V 5 bases short and J 6 bases short, with 8 bases between. The V gene's germline CDR1 is SGHVS and CDR2 FQNEAQ. CDR3 region: CASSRPGNIQYF. The CDR3 nucleotides read TGTGCCAGCAGCCGCCCCGGAAACATTCAGTACTTC.

V and J are TRBV7-9 and TRBJ2-7; the D is unclear. The CDR3 is made up of 15 amino acids. Trimming removed 5 bases at V and 2 bases at J, with 16 bases between. The germline gives CDR1 SEHNR, CDR2 FQNEAQ (reference sequence). CDR3 residues: CASSPPSTSPYEQYF. The CDR3, as DNA: TGTGCCAGCAGCCCCCCATCGACATCACCCTACGAGCAGTACTTC.

J is TRBJ2-3 and V is TRBV5-4, with D maybe TRBD1 (5 bases). V was pared by 4 bases and J by 1 base, with 7 bases between. The CDR3 covers 13 residues. Germline CDR1 SGHNT, CDR2 YYREEE (reference sequence). CDR3: CASSIQGTDTQYF. CDR3 bases: TGTGCCAGCAGCATACAGGGCACAGATACGCAGTATTTT.

The V and J genes are TRBV5-5 and TRBJ2-3; 10 bases line up with TRBD1. The J segment lost 4 bases and the V segment lost 3 bases, leaving 5 bases of the junction unmatched. CDR3 length: 15 residues. Germline values: CDR1 SGHKS, CDR2 YYEKEE (reference sequence). The CDR3 nucleotides read TGTGCCAGCAGCTCCCGGGACAGGGGATCAGATACGCAGTATTTT. As protein: CASSSRDRGSDTQYF.

This sequence joins TRBV29-1 and TRBJ1-1, with 7 bases lining up with TRBD1. V lost 7 bases and J lost 1; bases outside the gene matches: 3. Germline CDR1 is SQVTM and CDR2 is ANQGSEA. The CDR3 sequence is 12 residues long. In nucleotides, the CDR3 is TGCAGCGGAGGGGGCTCGAACACTGAAGCTTTCTTT. This translates into CSGGGSNTEAFF.

The V call is TRBV7-6, the J call TRBJ2-3; D gene ambiguous. The CDR3 spans 16 residues. The V and J ends lost 4 bases and 3 bases respectively, with 17 bases between them. The germline CDR1 and CDR2 sequences are SGHVS and FNYEAQ. CDR3 nucleotide sequence: TGTGCCAGCAGCTCCTCTCGCCTGGCGCGGACAGATACGCAGTATTTT. This sequence encodes CASSSSRLARTDTQYF.

The J gene is TRBJ2-5, the V gene TRBV5-1; D is unclear. The germline CDR1 and CDR2 sequences are SGHRS and YFSETQ. The CDR3 is made up of 11 amino acids. V was clipped by 0 bases and J by 3 bases, with 0 bases between them. The CDR3 DNA reads as TGCGCCAGCAGCTTGGAAGAGACCCAGTACTTC. Translation: CASSLEETQYF.

The chain links TRBV19 to TRBJ1-1; D is ambiguous. Trimming cost V 6 bases and J 0 bases, with 8 bases left between them. In germline, CDR1 is LNHDA, CDR2 SQIVND (reference sequence). The CDR3 is 13 amino acids. CDR3 DNA sequence: TGTGCCAGTAGCCAGGTCATGAACACTGAAGCTTTCTTT. Translated: CASSQVMNTEAFF. Combining the CDR3 with reference TRBV19 and TRBJ1-1 gives the whole variable domain DGGITQSPKYLFRKEGQNVTLSCEQNLNHDAMYWYRQDPGQGLRLIYYSQIVNDFQKGDIAEGYSVSREKKESFPLTVTSAQKNPTAFYLCASSQVMNTEAFFGQGTRLTVV.

The genes are TRBV11-2 and TRBJ1-2, with 9 bases aligning to TRBD1. There are 13 residues in the CDR3. From germline, CDR1 is SGHAT and CDR2 FQNNGV. The J segment lost 7 bases and the V segment lost 4 bases, leaving 4 bases of the junction unmatched. The CDR3 loop reads CASSSTGGSGYTF. CDR3 nucleotides: TGTGCCAGCAGCTCCACAGGGGGCTCTGGCTACACCTTC.

This clone showed up just once. The rearrangement links TRBV5-5 to TRBJ1-2; TRBD1 matches 8 bases. The CDR3 has 13 amino acids. Looked up from germline, CDR1 is SGHKS and CDR2 is YYEKEE (reference sequence). Unmatched junction bases numbered 0, after V lost 2 bases and J lost 3 bases. Here the CDR3 DNA reads TGTGCCAGCAGCTTACAGGGGGACTATGGCTACACCTTC. As protein: CASSLQGDYGYTF.

The V and J genes are TRBV12-3 or TRBV12-4 and TRBJ2-7; weak D call: TRBD2 (5 bases). V shed 2 bases and J shed 6 bases, with 8 bases lying between them. This CDR3 has 12 residues. CDR3 sequence reads: CASSLFGLEQYF. The CDR3 DNA reads as TGTGCCAGCAGTTTATTCGGACTCGAGCAGTACTTC.

The chain combines TRBV28 with TRBJ1-4, with TRBD1 matching over 7 bases. V was pared by 0 bases and J by 7 bases, with 8 bases of the junction left unmatched. Germline CDR1 and CDR2: MDHEN and SYDVKM. The CDR3 spans 16 residues. CDR3: CASSLWPRQGFEKLFF. Written as DNA, the CDR3 is TGTGCCAGCAGTTTATGGCCCCGACAGGGTTTTGAAAAACTGTTTTTT.

The J gene is TRBJ2-7, the V gene TRBV4-1; the D gene is possibly TRBD2 (5 bases). This CDR3 contains 15 residues. Trimming took off 0 bases at V and 4 bases at J, with 13 bases between the two ends. Germline V CDR1 and CDR2: MGHRA, YSYEKL. The CDR3 reads CASSQDPGGLYEQYF. The DNA of the CDR3 is TGCGCCAGCAGCCAAGATCCAGGAGGTCTATACGAGCAGTACTTC.

This chain links TRBV7-2 with TRBJ1-5; D perhaps matches TRBD1 (5 bases). Germline CDR1 is SGHTA and CDR2 is FQGNSA. Trimming removed 2 bases from V and 6 bases from J, with 11 bases in between. The CDR3 runs to 14 residues. DNA of the CDR3: TGTGCCAGCAGCTTACGAGGGGTGGTTCAGCCCCAGCATTTT. Its protein product is CASSLRGVVQPQHF. Based on the CDR3 plus reference TRBV7-2 and TRBJ1-5, the full variable domain is GAGVSQSPSNKVTEKGKDVELRCDPISGHTALYWYRQSLGQGLEFLIYFQGNSAPDKSGLPSDRFSAERTGGSVSTLTIQRTQQEDSAVYLCASSLRGVVQPQHFGDGTRLSIL.

The chain recombines TRBV30 with TRBJ1-2, with 7 bases matching TRBD1. Germline lookup yields CDR1 GTSNPN and CDR2 SVGIG (reference sequence). CDR3 size: 13 residues. Trimming cost V 7 bases and J 4 bases; bases outside gene matches: 9. Here the CDR3 DNA reads TGTGCCTACGGCCGGGACAGACCCTATGGCTACACCTTC. Translated: CAYGRDRPYGYTF.